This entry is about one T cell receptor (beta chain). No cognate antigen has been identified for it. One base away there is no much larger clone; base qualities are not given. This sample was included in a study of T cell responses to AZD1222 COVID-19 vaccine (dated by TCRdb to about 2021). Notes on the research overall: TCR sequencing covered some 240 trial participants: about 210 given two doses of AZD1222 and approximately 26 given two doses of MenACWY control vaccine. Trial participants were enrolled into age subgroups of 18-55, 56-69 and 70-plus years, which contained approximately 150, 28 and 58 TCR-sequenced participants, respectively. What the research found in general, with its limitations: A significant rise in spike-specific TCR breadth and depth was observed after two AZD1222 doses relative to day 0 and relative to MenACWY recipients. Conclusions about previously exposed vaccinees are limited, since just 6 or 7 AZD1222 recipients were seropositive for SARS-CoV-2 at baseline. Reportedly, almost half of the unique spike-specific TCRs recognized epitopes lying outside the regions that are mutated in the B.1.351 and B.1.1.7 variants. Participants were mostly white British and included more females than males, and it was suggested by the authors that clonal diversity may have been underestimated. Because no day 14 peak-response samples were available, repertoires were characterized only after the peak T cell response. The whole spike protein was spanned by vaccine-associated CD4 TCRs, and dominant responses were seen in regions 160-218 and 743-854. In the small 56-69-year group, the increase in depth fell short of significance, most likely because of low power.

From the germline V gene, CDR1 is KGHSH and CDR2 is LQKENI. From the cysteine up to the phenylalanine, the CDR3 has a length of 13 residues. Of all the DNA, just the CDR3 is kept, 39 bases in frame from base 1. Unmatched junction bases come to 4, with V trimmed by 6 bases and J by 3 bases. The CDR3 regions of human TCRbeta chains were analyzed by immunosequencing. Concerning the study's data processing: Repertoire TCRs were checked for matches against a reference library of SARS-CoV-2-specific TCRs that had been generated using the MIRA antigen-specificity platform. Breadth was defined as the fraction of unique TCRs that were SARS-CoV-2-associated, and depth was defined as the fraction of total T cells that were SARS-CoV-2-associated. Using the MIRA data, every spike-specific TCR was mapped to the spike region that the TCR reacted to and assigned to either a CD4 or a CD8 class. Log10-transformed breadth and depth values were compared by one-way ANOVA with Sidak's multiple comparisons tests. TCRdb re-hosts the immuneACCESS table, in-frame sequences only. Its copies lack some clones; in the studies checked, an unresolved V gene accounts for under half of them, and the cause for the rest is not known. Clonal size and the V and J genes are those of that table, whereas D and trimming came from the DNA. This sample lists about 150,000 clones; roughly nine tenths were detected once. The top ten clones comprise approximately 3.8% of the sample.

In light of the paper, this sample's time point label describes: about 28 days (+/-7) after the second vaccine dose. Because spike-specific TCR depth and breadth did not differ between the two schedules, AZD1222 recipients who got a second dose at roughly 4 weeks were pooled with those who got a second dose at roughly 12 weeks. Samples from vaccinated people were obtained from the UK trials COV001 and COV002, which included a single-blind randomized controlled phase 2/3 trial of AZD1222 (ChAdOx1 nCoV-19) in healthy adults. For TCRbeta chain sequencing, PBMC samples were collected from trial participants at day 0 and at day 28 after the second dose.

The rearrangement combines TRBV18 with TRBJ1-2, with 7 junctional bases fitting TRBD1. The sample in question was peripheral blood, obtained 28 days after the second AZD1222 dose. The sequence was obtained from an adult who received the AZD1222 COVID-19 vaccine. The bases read TGTGCCAGCTCGCGACAGGGCGACTATGGCTACACCTTC. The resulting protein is CASSRQGDYGYTF.